This T cell receptor beta chain was observed in a study of blood T cell repertoires in COVID-19. V dropped 6 bases and J dropped 0 bases, with 6 bases sitting between them. Looked up from germline, CDR1 is MNHEY and CDR2 is SVGAGI. The CDR3 runs to 13 residues. Libraries were prepared by immunoSEQ multiplex PCR; TCRdb keeps only in-frame clonotypes and omits some of them. The repertoire holds over 50,000 clones, with 70% to 90% as singletons. The V and J genes are TRBV6-5 and TRBJ1-5; no firm D call. The sequencing sample was made of peripheral blood. The TCR sequence derives from a man between 65 and 85 years old with acute or convalescent COVID-19. CDR3 nucleotides: TGTGCCAGCAGGTCCCTTAGCAATCAGCCCCAGCATTTT. This encodes CASRSLSNQPQHF.